This passage covers 8 T cell receptor beta chains from one sample sequenced in a study of blood T cell repertoires in COVID-19. Measured with immunoSEQ multiplex PCR; TCRdb has only the in-frame clones, and not every one. The sample shows about 70,000 clones, 75% to 90% of them seen only once. The material sequenced was peripheral blood. The origin of the receptors is a woman aged 80 or over with active or convalescent COVID-19.

The J gene is TRBJ2-3, the V gene TRBV5-4; D perhaps matches TRBD2 (6 bases). In germline, CDR1 is SGHNT, CDR2 YYREEE (reference sequence). This CDR3 has 13 residues. The V and J ends lost 2 bases and 4 bases respectively, with 8 bases between them. The chain's CDR3 is CASSFPGADTQYF. DNA for the CDR3: TGTGCCAGCAGCTTCCCGGGGGCAGATACGCAGTATTTT.

This chain uses TRBV5-1 with TRBJ2-5; 9 bases line up with TRBD2. The CDR3 consists of 17 residues. Germline V lookup: CDR1 SGHRS, CDR2 YFSETQ. Trimming took 0 bases from V and 2 from J; bases not matched to a gene: 8. The CDR3 DNA reads TGCGCCAGCAGCTTGGGGGGGGGACTAGCCCTTCAAGAGACCCAGTACTTC. Residues: CASSLGGGLALQETQYF.

This chain uses TRBV7-2 with TRBJ1-5; D might be TRBD1 (6 bases). The CDR3 length is 19 residues. Germline CDR1 reads SGHTA; CDR2 reads FQGNSA. Trimming cost V 5 bases and J 1 base, with 24 bases left between them. The CDR3 DNA reads TGTGCCAGCAGCCTTTATCCCGGGGGGCAGGGCGGCAGCAATCAGCCCCAGCATTTT. Translated: CASSLYPGGQGGSNQPQHF.

This clone was seen a handful of times. The chain couples TRBV28 to TRBJ1-1; D not resolved. The CDR3 length is 14 residues. Germline V gene lookup returns CDR1 MDHEN and CDR2 SYDVKM. V lost 5 bases, J lost 1 base, and 11 bases lay in between. The CDR3 loop is CASSRLASNTEAFF. The CDR3 bases are TGTGCCAGCAGTCGACTCGCGTCGAACACTGAAGCTTTCTTT.

V usage is TRBV6-5 and J usage is TRBJ1-5; the D gene is possibly TRBD1 (5 bases). The CDR3 sequence is 15 residues long. In germline, CDR1 is MNHEY, CDR2 SVGAGI. V lost 6 bases and J lost 4, with 16 bases in between. The CDR3 is CASSTELGGNQPQHF. In DNA form, the CDR3 reads TGTGCCAGCAGCACAGAGCTGGGGGGGAATCAGCCCCAGCATTTT.

The chain combines TRBV7-8 with TRBJ2-5; 9 bases fit TRBD1. The germline V gene encodes CDR1 SGHVS and CDR2 FQNEAQ. Trimming took 1 base from V and 5 from J; bases not matched to a gene: 8. The CDR3 loop spans 16 amino acids. CDR3 nucleotides: TGTGCCAGCAGCTTAGAATCGGGACAGGGAGTTGAGACCCAGTACTTC. Translation gives CASSLESGQGVETQYF.

This chain uses TRBV19 with TRBJ1-5; 8 bases match TRBD1. The CDR3 is 14 residues long. Looked up from germline, CDR1 is LNHDA and CDR2 is SQIVND (reference sequence). The V segment lost 6 bases and the J segment 6 bases; nucleotides outside the gene matches: 7. CDR3 in DNA: TGTGCCAGTAGGTTACAGGGGGAAGGTCAGCCCCAGCATTTT. It codes for CASRLQGEGQPQHF.

The genes are TRBV4-1 and TRBJ2-5; 14 bases are a match to TRBD2. With 6 bases clipped from V and 4 bases from J, the junction kept 7 bases outside the gene matches. Looked up from germline, CDR1 is MGHRA and CDR2 is YSYEKL. The CDR3 has 16 amino acids. As DNA, the CDR3 is TGCGCCAGCAGACTCACCGGGACTAGCGGGGGAGAGACCCAGTACTTC. Translating gives CASRLTGTSGGETQYF.